Described below is a single T cell receptor beta chain sequence and its context. Its antigen target is currently unknown. Nothing much larger sits one base from this clone, and base qualities are not available. What this sample's treatment or condition label stands for: around 19 received Ad26.COV2.S at low or high dose, single or two shots; about 5 received placebo; per-sample allocation not given. For vaccine and placebo recipients, repertoires were sequenced using samples collected on day 63 after the first injection. Cohort 1b enrolled 20 to 30 adults aged 18-55 years at a single site in Boston, USA, between 29 July and 7 August 2020. As a vaccine, Ad26.COV2.S was a replication-incompetent adenovirus type 26 vector that expressed a prefusion-stabilized SARS-CoV-2 spike protein derived from the original Wuhan strain. The sample originates from a study of Ad26.COV2.S vaccination and SARS-CoV-2 variants (dated by TCRdb to the early 2020s). Concerning the study at large: Vaccine-arm donors were drawn from COV1001, a multicentre, randomized, double-blind, placebo-controlled phase I-IIa trial of Ad26.COV2.S in healthy adults. Ad26.COV2.S was administered intramuscularly at a dose of 5x10^10 or 1x10^11 viral particles, either as one shot or as two shots given 56 days apart. Sequencing of the TCRbeta repertoire served to evaluate the specificity and breadth of SARS-CoV-2-reactive T cell receptors following Ad26.COV2.S vaccination. A total of about 30 samples were included in the TCR-sequenced set, comprising approximately 20 Ad26.COV2.S vaccine recipients, 5 placebo recipients and 8 SARS-CoV-2 convalescent individuals. Trial participants were randomized into five groups of five, in which low-dose or high-dose Ad26.COV2.S was given once or twice, or placebo was given on both occasions. Blinding of investigators to trial group allocation was maintained during experiments and outcome assessment.

Points the paper makes about the study in general: After vaccination, spike-specific CD8+ and CD4+ T cell responses were reported to show substantial breadth. It was noted by the authors that total T cell responses may have been underestimated by the TCR breadth and depth analyses. Comparable non-spike TCR breadth was observed between vaccine and placebo recipients, consistent with only spike being contained in the vaccine. Compared with placebo recipients, Ad26.COV2.S recipients showed higher spike-specific TCR breadth (P = 0.0014). The study was not powered for comparison of responses between vaccine doses or regimens.

The immunoSEQ Assay was used to sequence TCRbeta CDR3 regions. After extraction, genomic DNA underwent amplification by bias-controlled multiplex PCR, followed by high-throughput sequencing. The study's own analysis went as follows. To quantify the absolute abundance of every unique TCRbeta CDR3 region, sequences were collapsed and filtered. T cell fraction was estimated by normalization of TCRbeta template counts to usable DNA, with usable DNA being measured through amplification of reference genes present in all nucleated cells. Repertoire TCRs were annotated as SARS-CoV-2-specific by exact matching of V gene, CDR3 amino acid sequence and J gene to a known reactive TCR set. MIRA supplied the reference SARS-CoV-2 TCR set, which was filtered for enrichment in COVID-19-positive ImmuneCODE repertoires so that public or cross-reactive TCRs were removed. Drawing on the MIRA antigens, annotated TCRs were analysed further at the level of specific ORF or position within ORF. Breadth was defined as the number of annotated unique rearrangements divided by the total number of unique productive rearrangements, and depth was defined as the summed frequency of the annotated unique rearrangements. TCR breadth was compared between groups using two-sided Wilcoxon rank-sum tests. The source is immuneACCESS, and TCRdb retained only in-frame sequences with V and J called. Part of the clones is not carried over; for the studies checked, unresolved V genes explain less than half of this, and the remainder is unexplained. V and J calls and clone size are given by that table; D and trimming were obtained from the DNA. The sample table holds some 300,000 clones, of which more than 70% were seen once. The leading ten clones occupy 1.9% of the sample.

A distance of 15 bases separates the germline ends of V and J, which lose 6 bases and 7 bases respectively. As encoded in the germline V gene, CDR1 is MNHEY while CDR2 is SVGAGI. The CDR3, from cysteine to phenylalanine, totals 14 residues. Only the CDR3 part of the read is kept: 42 bases, read in frame from the first base. This receptor was taken from a person between 18 and 65 years old who received the Ad26.COV2.S COVID-19 vaccine or a placebo. The rearranged chain carries TRBV6-5 and TRBJ1-4, with no reliable assignment of the D segment. Sequences were derived from peripheral blood, sampled in a trial of Ad26.COV2.S vaccine versus placebo. The CDR3 reads CASSAAGLGEKLFF. The DNA is as follows: TGTGCCAGCAGCGCGGCGGGTTTGGGTGAAAAACTGTTTTTT.